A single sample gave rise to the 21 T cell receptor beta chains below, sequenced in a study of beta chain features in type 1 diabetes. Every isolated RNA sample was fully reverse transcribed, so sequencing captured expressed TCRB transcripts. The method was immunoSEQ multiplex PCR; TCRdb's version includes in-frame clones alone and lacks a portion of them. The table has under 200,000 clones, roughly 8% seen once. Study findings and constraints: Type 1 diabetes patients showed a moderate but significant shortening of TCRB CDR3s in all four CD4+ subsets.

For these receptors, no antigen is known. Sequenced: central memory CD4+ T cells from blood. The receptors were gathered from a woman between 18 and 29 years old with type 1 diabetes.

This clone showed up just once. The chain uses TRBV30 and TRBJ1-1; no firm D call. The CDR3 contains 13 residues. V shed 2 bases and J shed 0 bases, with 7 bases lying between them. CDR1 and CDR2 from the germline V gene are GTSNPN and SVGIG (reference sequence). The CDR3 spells CAWSPTMNTEAFF. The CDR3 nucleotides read TGTGCCTGGAGTCCAACTATGAACACTGAAGCTTTCTTT. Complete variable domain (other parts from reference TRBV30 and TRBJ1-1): SQTIHQWPATLVQPVGSPLSLECTVEGTSNPNLYWYRQAAGRGLQLLFYSVGIGQISSEVPQNLSASRPQDRQFILSSKKLLLSDSGFYLCAWSPTMNTEAFFGQGTRLTVV.

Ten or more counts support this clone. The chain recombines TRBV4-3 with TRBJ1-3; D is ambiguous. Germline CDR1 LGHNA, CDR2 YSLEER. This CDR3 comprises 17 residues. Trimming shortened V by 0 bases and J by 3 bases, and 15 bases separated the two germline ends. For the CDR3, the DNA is TGCGCCAGCAGCCAAGATCCCCTACCTGGTCGTGGAAACACCATATATTTT. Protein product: CASSQDPLPGRGNTIYF.

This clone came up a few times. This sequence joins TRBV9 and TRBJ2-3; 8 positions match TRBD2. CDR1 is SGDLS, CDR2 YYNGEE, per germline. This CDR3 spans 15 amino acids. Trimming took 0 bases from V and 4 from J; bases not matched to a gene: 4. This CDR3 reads CASSVGREAADTQYF. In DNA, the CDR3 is TGTGCCAGCAGCGTAGGGCGGGAGGCTGCAGATACGCAGTATTTT.

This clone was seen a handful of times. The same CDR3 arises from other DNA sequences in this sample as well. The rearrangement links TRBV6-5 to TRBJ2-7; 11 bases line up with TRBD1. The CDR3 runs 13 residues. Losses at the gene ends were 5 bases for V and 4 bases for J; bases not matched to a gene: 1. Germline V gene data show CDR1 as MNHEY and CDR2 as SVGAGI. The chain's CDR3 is CASSRDRGYEQYF. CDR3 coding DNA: TGTGCCAGCAGTAGGGACAGGGGGTACGAGCAGTACTTC.

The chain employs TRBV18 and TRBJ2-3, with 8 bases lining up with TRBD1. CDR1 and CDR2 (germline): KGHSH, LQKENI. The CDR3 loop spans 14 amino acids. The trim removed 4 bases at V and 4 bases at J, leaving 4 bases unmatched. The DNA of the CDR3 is TGTGCCAGCTCACGGGGGACAGGCTCAGATACGCAGTATTTT. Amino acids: CASSRGTGSDTQYF. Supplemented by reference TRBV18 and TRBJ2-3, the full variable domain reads NAGVMQNPRHLVRRRGQEARLRCSPMKGHSHVYWYRQLPEEGLKFMVYLQKENIIDESGMPKERFSAEFPKEGPSILRIQQVVRGDSAAYFCASSRGTGSDTQYFGPGTRLTVL.

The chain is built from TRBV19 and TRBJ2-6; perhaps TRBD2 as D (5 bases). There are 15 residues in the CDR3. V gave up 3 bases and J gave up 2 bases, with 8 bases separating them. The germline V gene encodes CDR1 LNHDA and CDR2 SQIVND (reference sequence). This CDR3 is CASSIEGAGANVLTF. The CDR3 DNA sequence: TGTGCCAGTAGTATTGAGGGTGCTGGGGCCAACGTCCTGACTTTC.

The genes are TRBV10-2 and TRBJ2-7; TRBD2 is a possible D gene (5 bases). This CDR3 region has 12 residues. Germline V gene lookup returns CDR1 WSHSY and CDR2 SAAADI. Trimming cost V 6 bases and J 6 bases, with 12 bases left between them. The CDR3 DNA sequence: TGCGCCAGCAGCGGGGAAGTGGGCGAGCAGTACTTC. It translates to CASSGEVGEQYF.

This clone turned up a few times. The CDR3 protein is CASSIDHGTNTQYF. The CDR3 bases are TGTGCCAGTAGTATAGATCACGGTACGAACACGCAGTATTTT. The chain combines TRBV19 with TRBJ2-3; D is undetermined. This CDR3 is built from 14 residues. The V and J ends lost 0 bases and 9 bases respectively, with 13 bases between them. Germline V gene data show CDR1 as LNHDA and CDR2 as SQIVND (reference sequence).

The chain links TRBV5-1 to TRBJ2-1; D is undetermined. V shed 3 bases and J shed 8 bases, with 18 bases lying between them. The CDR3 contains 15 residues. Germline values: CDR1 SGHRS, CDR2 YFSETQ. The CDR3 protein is CASSSTGSGGHEQFF. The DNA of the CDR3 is TGCGCCAGCAGCTCGACTGGTAGTGGCGGTCATGAGCAGTTCTTC.

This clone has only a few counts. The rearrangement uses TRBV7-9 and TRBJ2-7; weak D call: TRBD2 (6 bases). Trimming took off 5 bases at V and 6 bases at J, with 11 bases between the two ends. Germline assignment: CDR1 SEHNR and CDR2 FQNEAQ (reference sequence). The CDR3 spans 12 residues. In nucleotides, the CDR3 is TGTGCCAGCAGCGCGGGATTGGGCGAGCAGTACTTC. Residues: CASSAGLGEQYF.

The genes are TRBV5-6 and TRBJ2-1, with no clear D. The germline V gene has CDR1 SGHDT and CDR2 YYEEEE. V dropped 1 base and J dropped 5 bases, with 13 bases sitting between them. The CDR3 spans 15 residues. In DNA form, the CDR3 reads TGTGCCAGCAGCTTGAGAGCTCTTTTCAACAATGAGCAGTTCTTC. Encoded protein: CASSLRALFNNEQFF.

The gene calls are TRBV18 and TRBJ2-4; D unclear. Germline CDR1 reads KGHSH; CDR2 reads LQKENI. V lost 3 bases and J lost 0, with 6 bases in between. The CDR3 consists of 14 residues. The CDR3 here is CASSPSSAKNIQYF. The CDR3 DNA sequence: TGTGCCAGCTCACCGTCGTCAGCCAAAAACATTCAGTACTTC.

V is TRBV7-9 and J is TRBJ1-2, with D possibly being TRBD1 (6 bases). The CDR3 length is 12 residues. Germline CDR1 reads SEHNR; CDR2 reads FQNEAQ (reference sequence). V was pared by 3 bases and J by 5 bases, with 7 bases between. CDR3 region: CASSLDSYGYTF. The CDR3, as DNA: TGTGCCAGCAGCTTGGACAGTTATGGCTACACCTTC.

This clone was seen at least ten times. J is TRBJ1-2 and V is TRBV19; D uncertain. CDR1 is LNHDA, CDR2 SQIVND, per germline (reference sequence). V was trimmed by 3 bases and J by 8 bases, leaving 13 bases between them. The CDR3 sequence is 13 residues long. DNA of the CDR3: TGTGCCAGTAGTATCACGGGTATCCAGGGCTACACCTTC. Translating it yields CASSITGIQGYTF. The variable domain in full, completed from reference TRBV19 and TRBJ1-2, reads DGGITQSPKYLFRKEGQNVTLSCEQNLNHDAMYWYRQDPGQGLRLIYYSQIVNDFQKGDIAEGYSVSREKKESFPLTVTSAQKNPTAFYLCASSITGIQGYTFGSGTRLTVV.

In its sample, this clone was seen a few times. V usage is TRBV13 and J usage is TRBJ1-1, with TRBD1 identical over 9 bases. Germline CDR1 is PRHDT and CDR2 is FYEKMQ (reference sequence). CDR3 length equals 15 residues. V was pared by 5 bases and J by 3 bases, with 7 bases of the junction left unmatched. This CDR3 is CASSVQGASDTEAFF. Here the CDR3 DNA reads TGTGCCAGCAGCGTACAGGGGGCGAGTGACACTGAAGCTTTCTTT.

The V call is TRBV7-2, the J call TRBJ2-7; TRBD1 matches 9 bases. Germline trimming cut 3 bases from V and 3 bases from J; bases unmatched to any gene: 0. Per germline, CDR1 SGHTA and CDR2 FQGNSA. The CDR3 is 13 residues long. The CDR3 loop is CASSLTGGYEQYF. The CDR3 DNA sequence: TGTGCCAGCAGCTTGACAGGGGGCTACGAGCAGTACTTC. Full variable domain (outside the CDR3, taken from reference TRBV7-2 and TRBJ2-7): GAGVSQSPSNKVTEKGKDVELRCDPISGHTALYWYRQSLGQGLEFLIYFQGNSAPDKSGLPSDRFSAERTGGSVSTLTIQRTQQEDSAVYLCASSLTGGYEQYFGPGTRLTVT.

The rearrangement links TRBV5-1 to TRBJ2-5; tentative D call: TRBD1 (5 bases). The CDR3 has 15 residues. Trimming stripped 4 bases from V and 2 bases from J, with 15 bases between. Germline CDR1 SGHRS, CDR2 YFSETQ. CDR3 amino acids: CASSTDSHPQETQYF. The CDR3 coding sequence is TGCGCCAGCAGCACCGACAGTCATCCACAAGAGACCCAGTACTTC. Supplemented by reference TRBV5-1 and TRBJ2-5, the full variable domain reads KAGVTQTPRYLIKTRGQQVTLSCSPISGHRSVSWYQQTPGQGLQFLFEYFSETQRNKGNFPGRFSGRQFSNSRSEMNVSTLELGDSALYLCASSTDSHPQETQYFGPGTRLLVL.

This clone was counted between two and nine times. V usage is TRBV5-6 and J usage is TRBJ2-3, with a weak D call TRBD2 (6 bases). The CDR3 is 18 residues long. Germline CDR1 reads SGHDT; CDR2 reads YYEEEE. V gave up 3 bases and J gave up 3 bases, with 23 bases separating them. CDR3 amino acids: CASSSRSSPTGATDTQYF. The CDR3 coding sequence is TGTGCCAGCAGCTCGAGGTCCTCCCCCACGGGAGCGACAGATACGCAGTATTTT.

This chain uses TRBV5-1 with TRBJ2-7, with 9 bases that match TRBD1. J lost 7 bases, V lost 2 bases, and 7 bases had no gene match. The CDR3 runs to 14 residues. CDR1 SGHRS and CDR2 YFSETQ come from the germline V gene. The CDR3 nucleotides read TGCGCCAGCAGCTTTCCCGGGACAGGGCGGGAGCAGTACTTC. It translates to CASSFPGTGREQYF.

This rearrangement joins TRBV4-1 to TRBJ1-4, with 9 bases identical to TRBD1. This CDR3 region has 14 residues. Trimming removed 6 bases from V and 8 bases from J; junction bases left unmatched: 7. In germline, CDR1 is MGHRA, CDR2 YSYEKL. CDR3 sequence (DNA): TGCGCCAGCAGTTGGGGACAGGGCGGAGAAAAACTGTTTTTT. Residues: CASSWGQGGEKLFF.

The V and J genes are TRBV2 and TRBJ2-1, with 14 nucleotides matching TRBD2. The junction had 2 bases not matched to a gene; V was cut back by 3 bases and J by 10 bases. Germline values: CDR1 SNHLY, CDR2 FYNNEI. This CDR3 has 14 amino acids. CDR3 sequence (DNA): TGTGCCAGCAGTGAGGGACTAGCGGGGGTCGAGCAGTTCTTC. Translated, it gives CASSEGLAGVEQFF.